These 8 T cell receptor beta chains share one sample of origin, sequenced in a study of blood T cell repertoires in COVID-19. Sequencing was performed with immunoSEQ multiplex PCR; in TCRdb, only in-frame clones are kept and a portion is missing. The sample holds roughly 300,000 clones; roughly 90% are singletons and the top ten take about 8.6%. Sequencing input: peripheral blood. The source of these receptors is a man in his late teens or twenties with active or convalescent COVID-19.

The chain recombines TRBV6-5 with TRBJ2-7, with TRBD1 as a possible D gene (6 bases). CDR3 length equals 15 residues. Germline CDR1 is MNHEY and CDR2 is SVGAGI. Trimming cost V 4 bases and J 6 bases, with 19 bases left between them. The CDR3 sequence is CASSFFPRTEGEQYF. As DNA, the CDR3 is TGTGCCAGCAGTTTCTTCCCGCGGACAGAAGGCGAGCAGTACTTC.

The rearrangement links TRBV9 to TRBJ1-3, with D perhaps TRBD1 (6 bases). V shed 7 bases and J shed 2 bases, with 13 bases lying between them. Germline V CDR1 and CDR2: SGDLS, YYNGEE. This CDR3 is 14 amino acids long. The CDR3 reads CASSLGGTGNTIYF. CDR3 DNA sequence: TGTGCCAGCTCCCTAGGGGGAACTGGAAACACCATATATTTT.

V usage is TRBV6-5 and J usage is TRBJ2-7, with TRBD1 matching 8 bases. This CDR3 is 13 amino acids long. V lost 7 bases, J lost 0 bases, and 2 bases stayed unmatched. Germline V lookup: CDR1 MNHEY, CDR2 SVGAGI. The CDR3 here is CASIGTGSYEQYF. The CDR3 DNA sequence: TGTGCCAGCATCGGGACAGGCTCCTACGAGCAGTACTTC.

This chain connects TRBV5-8 to TRBJ2-1, with TRBD1 identical over 7 bases. The ends lost 2 bases at V and 5 bases at J; junction bases unmatched: 7. This CDR3 has 15 amino acids. Per the germline V gene, CDR1 is SGHTS and CDR2 is YDEGEE. CDR3 nucleotide sequence: TGTGCCAGCAGCTTACCGGGACAGCCCCACAATGAGCAGTTCTTC. Amino acids: CASSLPGQPHNEQFF.

The gene calls are TRBV12-1 and TRBJ2-3; the tabulated D call, TRBD2, remains unverified against the DNA. TRBV12-1 is termed a pseudogene. The CDR3 runs 19 residues. As DNA, the CDR3 is TGTGCCAGCAGCTTTCATGCGGGGGGTTTTCTGCAGTGCTTAGATACGCAGTATTTT. It specifies CASSFHAGGFLQCLDTQYF.

This clone was seen just once. For the CDR3, the DNA is TGTGCCAGCAGTTCGACAGCCTCTGGGGCCAACGTCCTGACTTTC. Translated: CASSSTASGANVLTF. V gene TRBV6-5 combines with J gene TRBJ2-6; tentatively, D is TRBD1 (5 bases). The CDR3 runs to 15 residues. Germline V gene sequence: CDR1 MNHEY, CDR2 SVGAGI. Deletions cut 4 bases from V and 0 bases from J, with 7 bases between.

The rearrangement links TRBV6-6 to TRBJ1-3; D gene ambiguous. The V gene lost 5 bases and the J gene lost 1 base, with 18 bases spanning the gap. The CDR3 has 17 residues. Germline-derived CDR1 and CDR2 are MNHNY and SVGAGI (reference sequence). CDR3 DNA sequence: TGTGCCAGCAGTCCGACGGAGTTCGGAGTGTCTGGAAACACCATATATTTT. As protein: CASSPTEFGVSGNTIYF.

The chain joins TRBV2 to TRBJ2-2; D remains unclear. CDR1 and CDR2 from the germline V gene are SNHLY and FYNNEI. V was trimmed by 3 bases and J by 6 bases, leaving 14 bases between them. The CDR3 runs to 15 residues. The chain's CDR3 is CASSDVSKDSGELFF. Here the CDR3 DNA reads TGTGCCAGCAGTGATGTTAGCAAGGATTCCGGGGAGCTGTTTTTT.